The sequence of this TCR beta chain was determined in a study of T-cell memory formation after mild COVID-19 (dated by TCRdb to about 2021). Broadly, across the study: TCR sequence clusters from the two donors were largely donor specific. In a couple of donors, T-cell clones that expanded and contracted after mild COVID-19 were tracked by sequencing TCRalpha and TCRbeta repertoires over time. The cohort was made up of two young adult volunteers, one female and one male, who were previously healthy. General study outcomes and caveats: The study covered only a couple of mild cases, and larger cohorts including severe cases with pre-infection samples were considered necessary. Some responding clones were detected in pre-infection memory, suggesting pre-existing cross-reactive memory T cells joined the SARS-CoV-2 response. Contracting CD4+ clones were located mainly in the CM and EM memory subsets, whereas CD8+ clones were found to be enriched in EMRA. Balanced CD4/CD8 phenotypes were observed for clones contracting from day 15 to 85, whereas a bias towards CD4+ was observed for a second wave of clones expanding from day 15 to 37. The second-wave clones that peaked on day 37 were not confirmed to be SARS-CoV-2 specific.

V is cut by 4 bases and J by 9 bases, and the space between the germline ends is 28 bases. The CDR3, cysteine through phenylalanine, is 18 amino acids long. Here the CDR3 DNA is all that survives: 54 bases in frame from base 1. As encoded in the germline V gene, CDR1 is SGHDN while CDR2 is FVKESK. Sequencing took place on an Illumina NovaSeq 6000. cDNA libraries for TCRalpha and TCRbeta were prepared by 5'RACE using constant-segment primers, with sample barcodes and unique molecular identifiers added. RNA was extracted from every sample with Trizol reagent. The libraries were amplified in two PCR steps, and the second step added a second sample barcode and Illumina TruSeq adapters. The libraries were sequenced on an Illumina NovaSeq using 2 x 150 bp paired-end reads. The published analysis was carried out like this. With migec v1.2.7, reads were demultiplexed and then collapsed into UMI-guided consensus sequences. With mixcr v2.1.11, UMI consensuses were aligned to TRA and TRB V and J templates and assembled into clonotypes. A clonotype was counted as expanded or contracted only when both edgeR and NoisET called the clonotype significant, with the noise models trained on biological replicates. edgeR calls used a false discovery rate-adjusted p below 0.01 and a log2 fold-change threshold of 1. PCA with hierarchical clustering of max-normalized trajectories of the 1000 most abundant clonotypes was used as exploratory dynamics analysis. Separately sequenced CD4+ and CD8+ repertoires were used to assign the CD4 or CD8 phenotype of responding clones. TCRdb reanalyzed the raw reads on its own, using fastp at Q25 for trimming and MiXCR for clone calling, and kept in-frame beta chains. Every distinct CDR3 protein forms one entry, paired with its most common genes and DNA. In this record, the V and J calls reflect TCRdb's handling and not the investigators' own analysis. This sample has about 210,000 distinct CDR3 sequences in its table, and under 12% of those were observed once. Approximately 2.8% of the sample rests with the top ten.

Regarding this clonotype: Its antigen is not yet known. Per-base qualities were not stored, and no clone one base away is much larger.

Ficoll-Paque density gradient centrifugation was used to isolate PBMCs. The receptor's source is a man younger than 35 who had mild COVID-19 (a few samples of this study predate the infection). The sample titles of this study are shuffled in the database, so cell type and time point are left out; the donor was told from shared clones. The rearrangement combines TRBV14 with TRBJ2-1; a weak D assignment points to TRBD2 (6 bases agree). Sequencing was done on a sample of PBMCs or a T cell subset sorted from them (not recorded which). The sequenced DNA: TGTGCCAGCAGCCCCGCCCGGGACTCACGTTCGGGGAGGTTTGAGCAGTTCTTC. Translated, it gives CASSPARDSRSGRFEQFF. The CDR3, completed at both ends by the reference TRBV14 and TRBJ2-1 genes, gives the full variable domain EAGVTQFPSHSVIEKGQTVTLRCDPISGHDNLYWYRRVMGKEIKFLLHFVKESKQDESGMPNNRFLAERTGGTYSTLKVQPAELEDSGVYFCASSPARDSRSGRFEQFFGPGTRLTVL.